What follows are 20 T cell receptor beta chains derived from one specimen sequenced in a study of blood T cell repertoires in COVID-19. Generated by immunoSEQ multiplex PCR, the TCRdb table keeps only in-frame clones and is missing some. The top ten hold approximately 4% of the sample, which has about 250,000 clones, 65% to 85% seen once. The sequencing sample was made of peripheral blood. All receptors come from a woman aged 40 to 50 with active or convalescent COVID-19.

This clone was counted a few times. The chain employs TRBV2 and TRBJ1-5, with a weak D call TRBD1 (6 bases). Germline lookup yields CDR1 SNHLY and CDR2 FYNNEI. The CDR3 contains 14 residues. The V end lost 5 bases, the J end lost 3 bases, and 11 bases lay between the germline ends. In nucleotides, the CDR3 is TGTGCCAGCAGTCCACGGACAGTCAATCAGCCCCAGCATTTT. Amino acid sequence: CASSPRTVNQPQHF. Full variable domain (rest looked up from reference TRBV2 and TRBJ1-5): EPEVTQTPSHQVTQMGQEVILRCVPISNHLYFYWYRQILGQKVEFLVSFYNNEISEKSEIFDDQFSVERPDGSNFTLKIRSTKLEDSAMYFCASSPRTVNQPQHFGDGTRLSIL.

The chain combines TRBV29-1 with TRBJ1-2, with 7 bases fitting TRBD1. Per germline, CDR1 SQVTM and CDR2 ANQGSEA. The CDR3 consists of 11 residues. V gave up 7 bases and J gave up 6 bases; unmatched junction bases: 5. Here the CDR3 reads CSGEQGNGYTF. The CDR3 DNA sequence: TGCAGCGGGGAACAGGGGAATGGCTACACCTTC.

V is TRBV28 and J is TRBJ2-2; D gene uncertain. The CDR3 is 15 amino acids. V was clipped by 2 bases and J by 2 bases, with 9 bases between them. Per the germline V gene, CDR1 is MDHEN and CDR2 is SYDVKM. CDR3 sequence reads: CASSLVRKNTGELFF. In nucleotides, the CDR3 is TGTGCCAGCAGTTTAGTGAGGAAAAACACCGGGGAGCTGTTTTTT. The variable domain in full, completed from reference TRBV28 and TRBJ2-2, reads DVKVTQSSRYLVKRTGEKVFLECVQDMDHENMFWYRQDPGLGLRLIYFSYDVKMKEKGDIPEGYSVSREKKERFSLILESASTNQTSMYLCASSLVRKNTGELFFGEGSRLTVL.

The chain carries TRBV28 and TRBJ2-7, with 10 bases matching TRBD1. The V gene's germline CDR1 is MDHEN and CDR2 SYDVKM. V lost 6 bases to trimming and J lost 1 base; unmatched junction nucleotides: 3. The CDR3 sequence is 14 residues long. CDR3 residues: CASRGTGESYEQYF. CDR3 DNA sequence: TGTGCCAGCAGAGGGACAGGGGAGTCCTACGAGCAGTACTTC.

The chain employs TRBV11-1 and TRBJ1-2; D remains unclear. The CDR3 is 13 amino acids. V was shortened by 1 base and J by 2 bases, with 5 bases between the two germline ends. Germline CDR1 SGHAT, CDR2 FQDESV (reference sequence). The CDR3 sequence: CASSLGQNYGYTF. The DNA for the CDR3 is TGTGCCAGCAGCTTAGGACAAAACTATGGCTACACCTTC. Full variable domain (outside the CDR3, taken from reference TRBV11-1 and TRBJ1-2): EAEVAQSPRYKITEKSQAVAFWCDPISGHATLYWYRQILGQGPELLVQFQDESVVDDSQLPKDRFSAERLKGVDSTLKIQPAELGDSAMYLCASSLGQNYGYTFGSGTRLTVV.

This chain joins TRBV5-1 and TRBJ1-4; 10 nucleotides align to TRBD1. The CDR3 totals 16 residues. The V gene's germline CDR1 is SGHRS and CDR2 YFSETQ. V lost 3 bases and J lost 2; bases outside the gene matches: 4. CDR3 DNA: TGCGCCAGCAGCTCGGGACAGGGGAGTACTAATGAAAAACTGTTTTTT. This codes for CASSSGQGSTNEKLFF. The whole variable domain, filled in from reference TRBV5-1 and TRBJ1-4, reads KAGVTQTPRYLIKTRGQQVTLSCSPISGHRSVSWYQQTPGQGLQFLFEYFSETQRNKGNFPGRFSGRQFSNSRSEMNVSTLELGDSALYLCASSSGQGSTNEKLFFGSGTQLSVL.

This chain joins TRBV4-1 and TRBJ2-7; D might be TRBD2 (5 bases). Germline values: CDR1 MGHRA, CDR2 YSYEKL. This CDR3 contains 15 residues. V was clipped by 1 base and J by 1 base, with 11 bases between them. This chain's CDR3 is CASSQVMGGSYEQYV. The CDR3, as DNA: TGCGCCAGCAGCCAAGTCATGGGCGGGTCCTACGAGCAGTACGTC.

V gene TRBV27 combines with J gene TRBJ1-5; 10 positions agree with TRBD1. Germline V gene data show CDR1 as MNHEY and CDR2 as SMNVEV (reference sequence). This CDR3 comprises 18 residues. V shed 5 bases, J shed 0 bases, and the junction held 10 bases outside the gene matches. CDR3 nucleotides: TGTGCCAGCAGTGCCGCCGGGACAGGGGTATATAGCAATCAGCCCCAGCATTTT. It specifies CASSAAGTGVYSNQPQHF.

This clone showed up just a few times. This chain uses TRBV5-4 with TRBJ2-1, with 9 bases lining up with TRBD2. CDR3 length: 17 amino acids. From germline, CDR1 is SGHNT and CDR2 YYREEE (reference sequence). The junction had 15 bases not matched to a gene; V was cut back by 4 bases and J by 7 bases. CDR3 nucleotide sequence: TGTGCCAGCAGCCCCCATGGAAGTAGCGGGGGAAGGAATGAGCAGTTCTTC. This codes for CASSPHGSSGGRNEQFF.

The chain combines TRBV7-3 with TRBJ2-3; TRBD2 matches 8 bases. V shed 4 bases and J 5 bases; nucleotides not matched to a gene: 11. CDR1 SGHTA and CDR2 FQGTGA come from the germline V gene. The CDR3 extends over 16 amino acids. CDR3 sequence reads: CASSSPAGAPGDTQYF. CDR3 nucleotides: TGTGCCAGCAGCTCCCCAGCGGGGGCTCCGGGAGATACGCAGTATTTT.

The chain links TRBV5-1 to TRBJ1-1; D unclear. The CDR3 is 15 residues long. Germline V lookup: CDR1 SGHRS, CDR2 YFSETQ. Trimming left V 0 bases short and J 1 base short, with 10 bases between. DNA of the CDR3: TGCGCCAGCAGCTTGGAGCCGCGTGGGAACACTGAAGCTTTCTTT. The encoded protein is CASSLEPRGNTEAFF. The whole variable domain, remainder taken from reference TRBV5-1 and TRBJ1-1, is KAGVTQTPRYLIKTRGQQVTLSCSPISGHRSVSWYQQTPGQGLQFLFEYFSETQRNKGNFPGRFSGRQFSNSRSEMNVSTLELGDSALYLCASSLEPRGNTEAFFGQGTRLTVV.

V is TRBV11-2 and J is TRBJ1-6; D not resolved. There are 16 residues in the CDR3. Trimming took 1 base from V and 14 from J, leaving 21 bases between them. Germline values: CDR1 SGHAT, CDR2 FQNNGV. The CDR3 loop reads CASSLARLGRRPALHF. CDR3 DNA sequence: TGTGCCAGCAGCTTAGCCCGGCTAGGGCGGAGGCCGGCCCTCCACTTT.

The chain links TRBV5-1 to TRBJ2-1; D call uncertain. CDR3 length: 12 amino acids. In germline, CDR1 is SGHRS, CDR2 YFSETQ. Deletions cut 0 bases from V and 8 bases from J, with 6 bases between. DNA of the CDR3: TGCGCCAGCAGCTTGGGTCACTATGAGCAGTTCTTC. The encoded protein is CASSLGHYEQFF.

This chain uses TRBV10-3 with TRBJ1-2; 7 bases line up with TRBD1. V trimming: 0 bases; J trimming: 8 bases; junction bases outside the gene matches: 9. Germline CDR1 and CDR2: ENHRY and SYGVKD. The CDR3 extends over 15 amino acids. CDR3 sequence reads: CAISESVWDSRGYTF. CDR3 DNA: TGTGCCATCAGTGAGTCAGTTTGGGACAGTCGGGGCTACACCTTC.

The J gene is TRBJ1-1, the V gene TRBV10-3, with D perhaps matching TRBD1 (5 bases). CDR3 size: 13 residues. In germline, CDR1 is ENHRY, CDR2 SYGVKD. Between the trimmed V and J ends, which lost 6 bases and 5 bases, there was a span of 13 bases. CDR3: CAIRRRTNTEAFF. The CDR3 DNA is TGTGCCATCAGGAGACGGACAAATACTGAAGCTTTCTTT.

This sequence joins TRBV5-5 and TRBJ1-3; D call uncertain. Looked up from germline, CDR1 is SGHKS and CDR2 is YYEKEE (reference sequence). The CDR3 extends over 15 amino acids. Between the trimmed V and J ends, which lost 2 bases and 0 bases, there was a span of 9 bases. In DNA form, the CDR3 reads TGTGCCAGCAGCTTTGACACCTACTCTGGAAACACCATATATTTT. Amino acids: CASSFDTYSGNTIYF.

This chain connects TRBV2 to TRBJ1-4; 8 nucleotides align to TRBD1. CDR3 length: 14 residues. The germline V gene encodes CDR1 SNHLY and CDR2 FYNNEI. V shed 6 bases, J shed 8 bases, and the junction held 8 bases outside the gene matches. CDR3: CASRQGALTEKLFF. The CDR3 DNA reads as TGTGCCAGCAGGCAGGGGGCTCTTACCGAAAAACTGTTTTTT.

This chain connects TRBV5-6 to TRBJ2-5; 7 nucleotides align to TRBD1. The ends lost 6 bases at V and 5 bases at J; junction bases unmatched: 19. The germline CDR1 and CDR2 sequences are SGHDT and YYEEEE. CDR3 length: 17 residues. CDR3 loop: CASISLGETGVSETQYF. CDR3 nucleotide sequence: TGTGCCAGCATCTCATTGGGGGAAACAGGGGTTAGTGAGACCCAGTACTTC.

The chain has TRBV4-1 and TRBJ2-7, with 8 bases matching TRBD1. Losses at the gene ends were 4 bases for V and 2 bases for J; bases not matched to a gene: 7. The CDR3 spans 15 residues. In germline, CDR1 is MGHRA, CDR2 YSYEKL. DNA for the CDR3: TGCGCCAGCAGCCTTTCCGGGACAGGAGCCTACGAGCAGTACTTC. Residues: CASSLSGTGAYEQYF.

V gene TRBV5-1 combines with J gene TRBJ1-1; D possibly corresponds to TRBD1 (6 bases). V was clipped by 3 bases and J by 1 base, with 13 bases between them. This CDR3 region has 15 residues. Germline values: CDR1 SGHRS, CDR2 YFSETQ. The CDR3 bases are TGCGCCAGCAGCTGGGGCAGGGGTTCGAACACTGAAGCTTTCTTT. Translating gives CASSWGRGSNTEAFF.